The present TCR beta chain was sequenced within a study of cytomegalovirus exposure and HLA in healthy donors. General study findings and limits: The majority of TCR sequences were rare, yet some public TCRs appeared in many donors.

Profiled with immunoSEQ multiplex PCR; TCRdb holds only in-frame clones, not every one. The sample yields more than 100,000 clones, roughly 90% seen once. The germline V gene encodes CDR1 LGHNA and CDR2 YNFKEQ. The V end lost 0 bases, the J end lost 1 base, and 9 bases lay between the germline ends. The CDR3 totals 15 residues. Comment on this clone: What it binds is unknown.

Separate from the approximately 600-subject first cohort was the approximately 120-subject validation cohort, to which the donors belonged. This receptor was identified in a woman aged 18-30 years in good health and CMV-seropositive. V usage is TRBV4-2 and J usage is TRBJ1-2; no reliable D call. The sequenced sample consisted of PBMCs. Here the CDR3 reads CASSQESTLNYGYTF. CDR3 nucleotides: TGTGCCAGCAGCCAAGAAAGCACTCTTAACTATGGCTACACCTTC.